The 25 T cell receptor beta chains below were found in one sample sequenced in a study of cytomegalovirus exposure and HLA in healthy donors. PCR used 60 Vbeta primers and 13 Jbeta primers. The repertoire was sequenced with immunoSEQ multiplex PCR; TCRdb's copy has only in-frame clones and lacks some. The sample yields about 130,000 clones, roughly 74% seen once. What was sequenced was PBMCs. The receptors originated from a woman in her forties or fifties in good health and CMV-seropositive.

This chain connects TRBV20-1 to TRBJ2-7, with D perhaps matching TRBD2 (6 bases). Trimming pared 6 bases from V and 7 bases from J, leaving 10 bases between. CDR3 length: 10 residues. From germline, CDR1 is DFQATT and CDR2 SNEGSKA (reference sequence). This CDR3 is CSASREEQYF. As DNA, the CDR3 is TGCAGTGCAAGCCGGGAGGAGCAGTACTTC.

The chain joins TRBV30 to TRBJ2-1; 7 bases map to TRBD2. The ends lost 1 base at V and 5 bases at J; junction bases unmatched: 14. The CDR3 covers 17 residues. Germline loops: CDR1 GTSNPN, CDR2 SVGIG (reference sequence). This chain's CDR3 is CAWSAPITSVRHNEQFF. Written as DNA, the CDR3 is TGTGCCTGGAGTGCCCCCATTACTAGCGTACGCCACAATGAGCAGTTCTTC.

This clone was picked up one time. V gene TRBV6-5 combines with J gene TRBJ1-1, with D maybe TRBD1 (5 bases). Trimming cost V 5 bases and J 12 bases, with 16 bases left between them. Germline V gives CDR1 MNHEY, CDR2 SVGAGI. The CDR3 is made up of 12 amino acids. The CDR3 region is CASSTPNRTPFF. The CDR3, as DNA: TGTGCCAGCAGTACCCCGAACAGGACCCCTTTCTTT.

This clone was seen once. The chain couples TRBV5-1 to TRBJ2-3; unclear D gene. This CDR3 is built from 15 residues. V gave up 0 bases and J gave up 1 base, with 9 bases separating them. CDR1 is SGHRS and CDR2 is YFSETQ in the germline V gene. The CDR3 spells CASSLGPERTDTQYF. CDR3 nucleotide sequence: TGCGCCAGCAGCTTGGGCCCTGAGCGCACAGATACGCAGTATTTT.

This chain connects TRBV13 to TRBJ1-2, with TRBD1 matching 9 bases. The germline CDR1 and CDR2 sequences are PRHDT and FYEKMQ (reference sequence). The CDR3 loop spans 13 amino acids. The J segment lost 4 bases and the V segment lost 3 bases, leaving 0 bases of the junction unmatched. The chain's CDR3 is CASSLGQGYGYTF. CDR3 DNA sequence: TGTGCCAGCAGCTTGGGACAGGGCTATGGCTACACCTTC.

V usage is TRBV7-9 and J usage is TRBJ1-2, with unresolved D. The V end was cut by 3 bases, the J end by 4 bases, with 12 bases between. The CDR3 is 14 residues long. The germline V gene encodes CDR1 SEHNR and CDR2 FQNEAQ (reference sequence). The CDR3 protein is CASSFGGLSYGYTF. CDR3 nucleotide sequence: TGTGCCAGCAGCTTCGGAGGGCTTTCCTATGGCTACACCTTC.

This sequence joins TRBV7-9 and TRBJ1-5, with D possibly matching TRBD1 (5 bases). This CDR3 is 14 amino acids long. V was cut by 2 bases and J by 4 bases, with 9 bases left in between. Germline V gene sequence: CDR1 SEHNR, CDR2 FQNEAQ (reference sequence). CDR3 region: CASSLPGGNQPQHF. The CDR3 DNA sequence: TGTGCCAGCAGCTTACCGGGGGGGAATCAGCCCCAGCATTTT.

The chain employs TRBV4-1 and TRBJ2-2, with a possible D match to TRBD1 (5 bases). The CDR3 totals 13 residues. Trimming took off 3 bases at V and 7 bases at J, with 9 bases between the two ends. The germline V gene encodes CDR1 MGHRA and CDR2 YSYEKL. CDR3 amino acids: CASSQGRYGELFF. The CDR3 DNA sequence: TGCGCCAGCAGCCAGGGGCGTTACGGGGAGCTGTTTTTT.

In DNA form, the CDR3 reads TGTGCCAGCCAAAAACCACTCAGGGGGCGGACCGGGGAGCTGTTTTTT. Translation: CASQKPLRGRTGELFF. The genes are TRBV19 and TRBJ2-2, with 8 positions matching TRBD1. With 9 bases clipped from V and 5 bases from J, the junction kept 14 bases outside the gene matches. This CDR3 contains 16 residues. The germline V gene encodes CDR1 LNHDA and CDR2 SQIVND (reference sequence).

The table lists this clone with a count of one. The junction departs from germline at one end; a sequencing error may be responsible. The chain links TRBV25-1 to TRBJ2-1; D might be TRBD2 (6 bases). The V gene's germline CDR1 is MGHDK and CDR2 SYGVNS. The CDR3 spans 15 residues. The CDR3 loop is CASSASDLGSNERFF. The DNA for the CDR3 is TGTGCCAGCAGTGCTAGCGACCTTGGGAGCAATGAGCGGTTCTTC.

This chain connects TRBV7-9 to TRBJ1-4; 7 bases map to TRBD1. CDR1 is SEHNR and CDR2 is FQNEAQ in the germline V gene (reference sequence). V lost 3 bases to trimming and J lost 5 bases; unmatched junction nucleotides: 3. This CDR3 spans 14 amino acids. The DNA of the CDR3 is TGTGCCAGCAGCTTCGGGACAGCAAATGAAAAACTGTTTTTT. Its protein product is CASSFGTANEKLFF.

This chain uses TRBV2 with TRBJ1-1, with no clear D. The CDR3 extends over 13 amino acids. V was shortened by 3 bases and J by 4 bases, with 9 bases between the two germline ends. The germline V gene encodes CDR1 SNHLY and CDR2 FYNNEI. This chain's CDR3 is CASSESEVTEAFF. Here the CDR3 DNA reads TGTGCCAGCAGTGAGAGTGAGGTCACTGAAGCTTTCTTT.

This clone has a single count. The chain couples TRBV9 to TRBJ1-4; 11 bases map to TRBD1. J was trimmed by 8 bases and V by 3 bases; bases with no gene match: 12. The CDR3 spans 17 residues. Germline V CDR1 and CDR2: SGDLS, YYNGEE. The CDR3 reads CASSETSGDRGWEKLFF. CDR3 DNA: TGTGCCAGCAGCGAGACCTCAGGGGACAGGGGGTGGGAAAAACTGTTTTTT.

The V call is TRBV27, the J call TRBJ2-1, with 8 positions matching TRBD2. V dropped 6 bases and J dropped 12; count of bases not matched to a gene: 16. The CDR3 is made up of 15 amino acids. Germline V gene lookup returns CDR1 MNHEY and CDR2 SMNVEV (reference sequence). CDR3 amino acids: CASSTPGLVVRGQFF. In DNA, the CDR3 is TGTGCCAGCAGCACCCCGGGACTAGTCGTCCGGGGGCAGTTCTTC.

In DNA form, the CDR3 reads TGCGCCAGCAGTTTTGGCGGAGGAGGCGAGCAGTACTTC. Protein sequence: CASSFGGGGEQYF. The V and J genes are TRBV10-2 and TRBJ2-7; D may be TRBD2 (5 bases). The ends were cut back, 5 bases at V and 6 bases at J, with 14 bases in the middle. The length of the CDR3 is 13 residues. Germline loops: CDR1 WSHSY, CDR2 SAAADI.

The chain joins TRBV2 to TRBJ1-1; D uncertain. Germline CDR1 and CDR2: SNHLY and FYNNEI. Trimming removed 5 bases at V and 1 base at J, with 8 bases between. The CDR3 contains 13 residues. CDR3 DNA sequence: TGTGCCAGCAGTAAGACACGGAACACTGAAGCTTTCTTT. Translation gives CASSKTRNTEAFF.

V and J are TRBV7-2 and TRBJ2-7; D is perhaps TRBD2 (5 bases). The CDR3 totals 13 residues. The V gene lost 5 bases and the J gene lost 3 bases, with 11 bases spanning the gap. CDR1 is SGHTA and CDR2 is FQGNSA in the germline V gene. The chain's CDR3 is CASSPRGGYEQYF. Here the CDR3 DNA reads TGTGCCAGCAGCCCCCGGGGTGGCTACGAGCAGTACTTC. Full variable domain (missing parts from reference TRBV7-2 and TRBJ2-7): GAGVSQSPSNKVTEKGKDVELRCDPISGHTALYWYRQSLGQGLEFLIYFQGNSAPDKSGLPSDRFSAERTGGSVSTLTIQRTQQEDSAVYLCASSPRGGYEQYFGPGTRLTVT.

CDR3 nucleotides: TGCAGCGTTGAAGATGGGCGCGGGGGGACCCGCTCCTACAATGAGCAGTTCTTC. Translation gives CSVEDGRGGTRSYNEQFF. This sequence joins TRBV29-1 and TRBJ2-1, with 8 nucleotides matching TRBD2. From germline, CDR1 is SQVTM and CDR2 ANQGSEA. The CDR3 has 18 residues. Losses at the gene ends were 0 bases for V and 0 bases for J; bases not matched to a gene: 10.

J is TRBJ2-5 and V is TRBV6-5, with D possibly TRBD2 on 6 matching bases. Germline CDR1 MNHEY, CDR2 SVGAGI. Trimming left V 7 bases short and J 4 bases short, with 13 bases between. This CDR3 is built from 13 residues. CDR3 sequence: CASMGRGTETQYF. CDR3 nucleotide sequence: TGTGCCAGCATGGGACGGGGGACAGAGACCCAGTACTTC.

The chain uses TRBV11-2 and TRBJ2-5, with TRBD1 matching 9 bases. TRBJ2-7 explains the end of the DNA better; the J call may be wrong. The length of the CDR3 is 15 residues. Germline CDR1 is SGHAT and CDR2 is FQNNGV. The CDR3, as DNA: TGTGCCAGCAGCTTTTCCGGGACAGGGACCTACGAGCAGTACTTC. Its translation: CASSFSGTGTYEQYF.

J is TRBJ2-6 and V is TRBV2; D is unclear. Looked up from germline, CDR1 is SNHLY and CDR2 is FYNNEI. This CDR3 is built from 14 residues. The V gene lost 4 bases and the J gene lost 4 bases, with 8 bases spanning the gap. The CDR3 region is CASSVPRGANVLTF. The CDR3 DNA reads TGTGCCAGCAGTGTGCCGAGGGGGGCCAACGTCCTGACTTTC.

The chain is built from TRBV7-2 and TRBJ2-5; 9 bases align to TRBD1. The germline CDR1 and CDR2 sequences are SGHTA and FQGNSA. Unmatched junction bases numbered 10, after V lost 3 bases and J lost 5 bases. The CDR3 is 16 amino acids. The CDR3: CASSFQQGAQGETQYF. The DNA of the CDR3 is TGTGCCAGCAGCTTCCAACAGGGGGCGCAGGGCGAGACCCAGTACTTC.

J is TRBJ1-1 and V is TRBV19, with 8 nucleotides matching TRBD1. The CDR3 runs 14 residues. With V trimmed by 1 base and J by 6 bases, 4 bases remained unmatched. CDR1 is LNHDA and CDR2 is SQIVND in the germline V gene (reference sequence). The CDR3 protein is CASSIGTGLAEAFF. DNA of the CDR3: TGTGCCAGTAGTATAGGGACAGGGCTGGCTGAAGCTTTCTTT.

In regard to this clone: At one end the junction does not follow the germline gene, possibly because of a read error. V usage is TRBV5-6 and J usage is TRBJ2-1; TRBD2 matches at 8 bases. Germline CDR1 and CDR2: SGHDT and YYEEEE. The CDR3 is 16 amino acids. CDR3 sequence reads: CARSPGPSGLYNEQFF. For the CDR3, the DNA is TGTGCCCGCAGCCCAGGACCTAGCGGGCTCTACAATGAGCAGTTCTTC.

This chain links TRBV29-1 with TRBJ2-7; 13 nucleotides line up with TRBD2. The CDR3 loop spans 15 amino acids. The V gene's germline CDR1 is SQVTM and CDR2 ANQGSEA. V lost 3 bases and J lost 3; bases outside the gene matches: 5. The CDR3 region has the DNA TGCAGCGTTGAGGGACTAGCGGGGATTCTCTACGAGCAGTACTTC. Amino acids: CSVEGLAGILYEQYF.